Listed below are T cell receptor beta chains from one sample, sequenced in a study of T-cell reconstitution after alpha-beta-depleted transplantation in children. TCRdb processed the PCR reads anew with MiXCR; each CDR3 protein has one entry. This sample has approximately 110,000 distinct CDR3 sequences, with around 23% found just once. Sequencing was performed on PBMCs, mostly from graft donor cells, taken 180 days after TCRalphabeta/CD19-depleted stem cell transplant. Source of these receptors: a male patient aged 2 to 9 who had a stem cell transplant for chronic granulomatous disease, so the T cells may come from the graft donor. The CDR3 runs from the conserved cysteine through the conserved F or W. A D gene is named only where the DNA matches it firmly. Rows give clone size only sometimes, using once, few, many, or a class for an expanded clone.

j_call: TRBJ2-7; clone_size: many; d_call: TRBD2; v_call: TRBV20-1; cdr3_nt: TGCAGTGCGACTAGCGGGGCCTACGAGCAGTACTTC; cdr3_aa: CSATSGAYEQYF
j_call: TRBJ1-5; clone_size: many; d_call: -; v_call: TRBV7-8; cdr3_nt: TGTGCCAGCAGCTTAAAGGGAGGGCTAGGCTATAGCAATCAGCCCCAGCATTTT; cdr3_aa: CASSLKGGLGYSNQPQHF
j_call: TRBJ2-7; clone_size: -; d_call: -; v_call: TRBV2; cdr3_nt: TGTGCCAGCACTCTCAACAGAGGCAGGTCCGAGCAGTACTTC; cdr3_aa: CASTLNRGRSEQYF
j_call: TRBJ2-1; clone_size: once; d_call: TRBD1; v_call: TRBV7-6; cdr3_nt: TGTGCCAGCAGCGTAAAAACAGGGGGCCTCTACAATGAGCAGTTCTTC; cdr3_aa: CASSVKTGGLYNEQFF
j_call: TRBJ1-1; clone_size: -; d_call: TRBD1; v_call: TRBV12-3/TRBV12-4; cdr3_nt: TGTGCCAGCAGTTTCCCACAGGGGCTGGGCACTGAAGCTTTCTTT; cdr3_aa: CASSFPQGLGTEAFF
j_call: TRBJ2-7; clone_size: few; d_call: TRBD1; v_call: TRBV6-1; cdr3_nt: TGTGCCAGCAGTGAATTAGATGGACAGGGTGGCGAGCAGTACTTC; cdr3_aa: CASSELDGQGGEQYF
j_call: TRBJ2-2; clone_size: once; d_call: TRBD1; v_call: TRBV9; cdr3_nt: TGTGCCAGCAGCATAACCCACAGGGGAACCGGGGAGCTGTTTTTT; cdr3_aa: CASSITHRGTGELFF
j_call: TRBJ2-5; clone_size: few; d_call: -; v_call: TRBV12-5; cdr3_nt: TGTGCTAGTGGTTTGGCCCGACAGAAAGAGACCCAGTACTTC; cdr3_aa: CASGLARQKETQYF
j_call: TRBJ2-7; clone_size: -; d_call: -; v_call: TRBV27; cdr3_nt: TGTGCCAGCAGTTTATCCTGGGGTTATCGTAACTTCCACGAGCAGTACTTC; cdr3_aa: CASSLSWGYRNFHEQYF
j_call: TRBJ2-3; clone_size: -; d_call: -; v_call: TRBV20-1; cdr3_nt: TGCAGTGCTAGAGATCAATATTCCCACACAGATACGCAGTATTTT; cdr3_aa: CSARDQYSHTDTQYF
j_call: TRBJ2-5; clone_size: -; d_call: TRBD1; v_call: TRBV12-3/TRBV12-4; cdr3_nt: TGTGCCAGCAACAGGGGGCTGGAGACCCAGTACTTC; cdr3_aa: CASNRGLETQYF
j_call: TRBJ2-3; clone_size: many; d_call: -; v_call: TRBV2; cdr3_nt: TGTGCCACCTTGACTAGTTCAGATACGCAGTATTTT; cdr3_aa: CATLTSSDTQYF
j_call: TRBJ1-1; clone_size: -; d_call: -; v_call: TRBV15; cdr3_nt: TGTGCCACCCGTACAGGGCAATGGAACACTGAAGCTTTCTTT; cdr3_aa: CATRTGQWNTEAFF
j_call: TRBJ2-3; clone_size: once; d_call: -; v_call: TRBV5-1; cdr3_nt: TGCGCCAGCAAAGAGGAGACCCCCACCGATACGCAGTATTTT; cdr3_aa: CASKEETPTDTQYF
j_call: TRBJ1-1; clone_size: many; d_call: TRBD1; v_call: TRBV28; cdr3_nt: TGTGCCAGCAGTTTATGGACAGGGGAGCCTGAAGCTTTCTTT; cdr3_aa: CASSLWTGEPEAFF
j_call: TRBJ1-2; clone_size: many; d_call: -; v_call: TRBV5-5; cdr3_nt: TGTGCCAGCAGCTTGGAGCCGGGCTATGGCTACACCTTC; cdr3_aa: CASSLEPGYGYTF
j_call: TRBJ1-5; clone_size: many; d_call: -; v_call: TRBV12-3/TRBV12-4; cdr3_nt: TGTGCCAGGACAGCCATCGATCAGCCCCAGCATTTT; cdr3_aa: CARTAIDQPQHF
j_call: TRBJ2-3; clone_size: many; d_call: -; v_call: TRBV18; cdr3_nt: TGTGCCAGCTCACCAGAACAAGCGACAGATACGCAGTATTTT; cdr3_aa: CASSPEQATDTQYF
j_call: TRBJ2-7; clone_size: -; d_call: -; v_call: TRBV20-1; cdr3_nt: TGCAGTGCTTCGGGAACCGGAGCCTACGAGCAGTACTTC; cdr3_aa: CSASGTGAYEQYF
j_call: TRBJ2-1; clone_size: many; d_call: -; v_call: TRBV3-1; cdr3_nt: TGTGCCAGCAGCGAAGAAACGGCTACACCCAACAATGAGCAGTTCTTC; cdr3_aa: CASSEETATPNNEQFF
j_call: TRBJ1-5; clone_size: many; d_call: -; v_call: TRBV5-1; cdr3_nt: TGCGCCAGCAGCCCCGGATGGGGTGTCCCTCCCCAGCATTTT; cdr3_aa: CASSPGWGVPPQHF
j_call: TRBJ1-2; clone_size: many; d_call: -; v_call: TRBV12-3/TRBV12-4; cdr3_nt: TGTGCCAGCAGCCCACCGACAGGTCCCAACTATGGCTACACCTTC; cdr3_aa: CASSPPTGPNYGYTF
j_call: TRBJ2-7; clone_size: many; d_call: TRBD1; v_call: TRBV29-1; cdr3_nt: TGCAGCGGCGGGACAGGGGACGGGGCAAGCTCCTACGAGCAGTACTTC; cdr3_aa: CSGGTGDGASSYEQYF
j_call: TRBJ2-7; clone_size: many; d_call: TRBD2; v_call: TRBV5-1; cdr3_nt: TGCGCCAGCAGCTATGGGGGGGACGGCTACGAGCAGTACTTC; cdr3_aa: CASSYGGDGYEQYF
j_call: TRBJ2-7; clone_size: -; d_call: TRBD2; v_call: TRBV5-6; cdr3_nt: TGTGCCAGCAGCTCTGGGCAGACTAGCGGGCTAAACTTC; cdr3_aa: CASSSGQTSGLNF
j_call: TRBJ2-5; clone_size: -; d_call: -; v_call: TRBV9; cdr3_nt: TGTGCCAGCAGCGTTGGGACATTCACCGACGAGACCCAGTACTTC; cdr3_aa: CASSVGTFTDETQYF
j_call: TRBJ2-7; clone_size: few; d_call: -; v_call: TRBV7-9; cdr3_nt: TGTGCCAGCAGCCCGACAACAGGGCCCGGATACGAGCAGTACTTC; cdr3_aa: CASSPTTGPGYEQYF
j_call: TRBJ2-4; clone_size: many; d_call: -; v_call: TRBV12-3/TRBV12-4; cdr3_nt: TGTGCCAGACAGCCTCCCCTTTTCGAGGGGGGGATTCAGTACTTC; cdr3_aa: CARQPPLFEGGIQYF
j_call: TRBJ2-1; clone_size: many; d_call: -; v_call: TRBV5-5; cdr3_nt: TGTGCCAGCAGCTTGGGGCAGAGCTCCTACAATGAGCAGTTCTTC; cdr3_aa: CASSLGQSSYNEQFF
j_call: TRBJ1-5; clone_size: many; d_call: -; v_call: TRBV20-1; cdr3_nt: TGCAGTGCTAGTGATAGCAATCAGCCCCAGCATTTT; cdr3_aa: CSASDSNQPQHF
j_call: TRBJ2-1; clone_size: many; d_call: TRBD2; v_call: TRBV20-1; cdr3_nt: TGCAGTGCAAGACCCGGGACTAGCGGGGGGGGCAGGGTAGGGCAGTTCTTC; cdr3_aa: CSARPGTSGGGRVGQFF
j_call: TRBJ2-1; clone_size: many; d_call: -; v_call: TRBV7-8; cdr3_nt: TGTGCCAGCAGCTTCGTGGTCGGTAGCTCCTACAATGAGCAGTTCTTC; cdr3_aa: CASSFVVGSSYNEQFF
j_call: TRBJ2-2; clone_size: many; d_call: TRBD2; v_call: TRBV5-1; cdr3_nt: TGCGCCAGCAGCTTGGATTTAACTAGCGCGGGGGAGCTGTTTTTT; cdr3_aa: CASSLDLTSAGELFF
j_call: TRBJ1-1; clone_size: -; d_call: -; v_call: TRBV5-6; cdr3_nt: TGTGCCAGCAGCTTAAGTGGCGGGTCGAACACTGAAGCTTTCTTT; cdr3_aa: CASSLSGGSNTEAFF
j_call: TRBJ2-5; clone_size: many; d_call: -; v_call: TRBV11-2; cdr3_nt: TGTGCCAGCAGCCCCCCAACTAGTTTCCAAGAGACCCAGTACTTC; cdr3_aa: CASSPPTSFQETQYF
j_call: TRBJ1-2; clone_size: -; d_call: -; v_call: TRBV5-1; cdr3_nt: TGCGCCAGCAGCTCGACAGGCCCTACTAACTATGGCTACACCTTC; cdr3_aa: CASSSTGPTNYGYTF
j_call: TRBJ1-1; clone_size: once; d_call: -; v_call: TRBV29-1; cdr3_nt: TGCAGCGTCGTGGGGAGAGGGAAGAGGAACACTGAAGCTTTCTTT; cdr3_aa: CSVVGRGKRNTEAFF
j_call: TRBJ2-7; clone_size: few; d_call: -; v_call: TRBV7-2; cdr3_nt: TGTGCCAGCAGCTTAAATCGGCAGTGGAACGAGCAGTACTTC; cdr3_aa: CASSLNRQWNEQYF
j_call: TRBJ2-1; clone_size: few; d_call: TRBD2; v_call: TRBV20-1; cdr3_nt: TGCAGTGCTGAATGGACTAGCGGGGGCTACAATGAGCAGTTCTTC; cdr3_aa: CSAEWTSGGYNEQFF
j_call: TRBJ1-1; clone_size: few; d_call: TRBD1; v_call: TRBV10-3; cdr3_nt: TGTGCCATCAACGGAGGGGGACAGGGGAACACTGAAGCTTTCTTT; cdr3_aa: CAINGGGQGNTEAFF
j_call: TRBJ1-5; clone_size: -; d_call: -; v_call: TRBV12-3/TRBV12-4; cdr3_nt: TGTGCCAGCAGTCCCCGCCGTTTCAATAGCAATCAGCCCCAGCATTTT; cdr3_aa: CASSPRRFNSNQPQHF
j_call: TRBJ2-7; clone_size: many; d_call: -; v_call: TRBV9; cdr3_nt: TGTGCCAGCAGCGTAGCGTCGAGCGGGTCTCCCTACGAGCAGTACTTC; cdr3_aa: CASSVASSGSPYEQYF
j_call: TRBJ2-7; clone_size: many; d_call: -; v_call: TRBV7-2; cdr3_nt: TGTGCCAGCAGCTCAGGACCGGGCTACGAGCAGTACTTC; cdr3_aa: CASSSGPGYEQYF
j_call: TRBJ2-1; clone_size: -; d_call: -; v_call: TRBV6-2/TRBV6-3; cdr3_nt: TGTGCCAGCAGTTACTCGGCCCGGGGGACCTACAATGAGCAGTTCTTC; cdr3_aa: CASSYSARGTYNEQFF
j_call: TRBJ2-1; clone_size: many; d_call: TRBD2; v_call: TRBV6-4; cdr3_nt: TGTGCCAGCAGTGACTCTTCCAGCGGGAGTTCCGATGAGCAGTTCTTC; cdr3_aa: CASSDSSSGSSDEQFF
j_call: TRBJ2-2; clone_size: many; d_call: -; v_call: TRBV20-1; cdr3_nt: TGCAGTGCCCTCGGAGCGAACACCGGGGAGCTGTTTTTT; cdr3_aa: CSALGANTGELFF
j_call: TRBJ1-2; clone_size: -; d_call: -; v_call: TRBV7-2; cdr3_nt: TGTGCCAGCAGCTTACAGGATAACTATGGCTACACCTTC; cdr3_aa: CASSLQDNYGYTF
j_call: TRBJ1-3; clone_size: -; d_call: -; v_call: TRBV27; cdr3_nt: TGTGCCAGCAGTTTCAGGAACCCTTTCTCTGGAAACACCATATATTTT; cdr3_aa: CASSFRNPFSGNTIYF